This section outlines one T cell receptor (beta chain) sequence together with its context. The antigen is undetermined. The CDR3 is made up of 14 amino acids. V lost 4 bases and J lost 4; bases outside the gene matches: 4. Germline CDR1 is SGHRS and CDR2 is YFSETQ. This entry is derived from a study of regulatory T cells in long-lasting Graves disease. General observations from the study: Study was limited to peripheral blood, excluding thyroid tissue.

Time point described: newly diagnosed GD, antithyroid drugs for less than 3 months. RNA extracted from PBMCs served as the sequencing template. Arm-PCR of CDR3 regions and iRepertoire HTBI primers were used to build TCR beta libraries. TCRdb re-analysed the multiplex PCR reads in MiXCR, keeping a single row per CDR3 protein. The table records approximately 400,000 distinct CDR3 sequences, about 15% of them present only once. These sequences were also reported in another study, on T cells in Graves' hyperthyroidism and ophthalmopathy. That paper adds: Thyroid ultrasound and orbital computed tomography, with clinical symptoms and serum thyroxine and TRAb, informed diagnoses. The model predicted ophthalmopathy a median roughly six months before onset.

This TCR came from a woman aged 25 to 39 with Graves disease. The V call is TRBV5-1, the J call TRBJ1-1; 10 bases are shared with TRBD1. Sequencing was performed on peripheral blood mononuclear cells (PBMCs), taken at new diagnosis, from a patient treated with antithyroid drugs. The DNA for the CDR3 is TGCGCCAGCAGCACGGGACAGGGGATCACTGAAGCTTTCTTT. It encodes CASSTGQGITEAFF.